This T cell receptor beta chain derives from a study of blood T cells in healthy people across ages. The CDR3 contains 13 residues. Germline CDR1 reads SGHVS; CDR2 reads FNYEAQ. V was clipped by 2 bases and J by 0 bases, with 4 bases between them. Next came a second PCR, run for roughly 6 to 11 cycles, which used a sample-barcoded 5' primer along with a J-beta primer mix. Via MiXCR, TCRdb re-called the 5' RACE reads, giving one row per CDR3 protein. The table lists about 1,800,000 distinct CDR3 sequences, 28% of them singletons. Study-wide results and limits: Unsorted PBMCs prevented conclusive naive versus antigen-experienced comparison. Age showed a roughly linear inverse relationship with TCR beta diversity per million T cells. Estimated diversity that came from one million T cells was considered an underestimate. Whereas aged donors had fewer naive CD4+ cells, long-lived donors had more of them and higher diversity.

At least ten counts were recorded for this clonotype. The antigen is unknown. The chain uses TRBV7-6 and TRBJ2-5; no reliable D call. Sequenced input: blood. The sequence was collected from a young woman in good health. In nucleotides, the CDR3 is TGTGCCAGCAGCTTAACGTACCAAGAGACCCAGTACTTC. Its protein is CASSLTYQETQYF. The full variable domain, in which reference TRBV7-6 and TRBJ2-5 provide the parts outside the CDR3, is GAGVSQSPRYKVTKRGQDVALRCDPISGHVSLYWYRQALGQGPEFLTYFNYEAQQDKSGLPNDRFSAERPEGSISTLTIQRTEQRDSAMYRCASSLTYQETQYFGPGTRLLVL.